What follows are 30 T cell receptor beta chains derived from one specimen sequenced in a study of blood T cell repertoires in COVID-19. Sequenced by immunoSEQ multiplex PCR; TCRdb stores in-frame clones only, minus some. The sample shows 100,000 to 150,000 clones, 88% of them seen only once. Sequenced sample: peripheral blood. The receptors were gathered from a man in his forties or fifties with acute or convalescent COVID-19.

This clone was seen more than once but under ten times. The rearrangement links TRBV5-6 to TRBJ1-6; perhaps TRBD1 as D (5 bases). The germline CDR1 and CDR2 sequences are SGHDT and YYEEEE. Trimming removed 4 bases at V and 8 bases at J, with 16 bases between. The length of the CDR3 is 15 residues. In DNA, the CDR3 is TGTGCCAGCAGCACCCGACCGATAGGGGATTCACCCCTCCACTTT. This codes for CASSTRPIGDSPLHF.

This chain uses TRBV3-1 (or the pseudogene TRBV3-2) with TRBJ1-5, with D unclear. V was pared by 2 bases and J by 6 bases, with 11 bases between. This CDR3 region has 14 residues. The germline CDR1 and CDR2 sequences are LGHDT and YNNKEL (reference sequence). The CDR3 sequence is CASSQRVESQPQHF. The DNA for the CDR3 is TGTGCCAGCAGCCAACGGGTAGAGAGTCAGCCCCAGCATTTT.

This rearrangement joins TRBV5-1 to TRBJ2-1; 8 bases agree with TRBD2. The CDR3 is 14 amino acids. Losses at the gene ends were 4 bases for V and 8 bases for J; bases not matched to a gene: 8. Germline CDR1 and CDR2: SGHRS and YFSETQ. In DNA form, the CDR3 reads TGCGCCAGCAGCGAGGGACTAGTGTTCGATGAGCAGTTCTTC. It is translated as CASSEGLVFDEQFF.

This clone has just one count. The chain joins TRBV6-2 or TRBV6-3 to TRBJ2-3, with D maybe TRBD2 (5 bases). The length of the CDR3 is 14 residues. CDR1 is MNHEY and CDR2 is SVGEGT in the germline V gene. V lost 1 base and J 4 bases, leaving 9 bases between the germline ends. CDR3 nucleotide sequence: TGTGCCAGCAGTTACTGGGAGTTCGCAGATACGCAGTATTTT. This translates into CASSYWEFADTQYF.

This chain uses TRBV5-1 with TRBJ1-1; 9 nucleotides match TRBD1. CDR1 and CDR2 (germline): SGHRS, YFSETQ. This CDR3 contains 15 residues. V trimming: 3 bases; J trimming: 1 base; junction bases outside the gene matches: 4. CDR3 residues: CASSSGQGKNTEAFF. The CDR3 DNA is TGCGCCAGCAGCTCGGGACAGGGTAAGAACACTGAAGCTTTCTTT.

This clone showed up just once. The rearrangement links TRBV18 to TRBJ2-1; 10 positions agree with TRBD2. Germline V lookup: CDR1 KGHSH, CDR2 LQKENI. V shed 4 bases and J 7 bases; nucleotides not matched to a gene: 10. The length of the CDR3 is 16 residues. CDR3 loop: CASSRLASGSSNEQFF. In nucleotides, the CDR3 is TGTGCCAGCTCACGACTAGCTAGCGGGAGTTCTAATGAGCAGTTCTTC.

V is TRBV5-6 and J is TRBJ2-2, with 14 positions matching TRBD2. The length of the CDR3 is 17 residues. Unmatched junction bases numbered 7, after V lost 4 bases and J lost 5 bases. In germline, CDR1 is SGHDT, CDR2 YYEEEE. DNA of the CDR3: TGTGCCAGCAGCCGGGGGACTAGCGGGAGTTGGACCGGGGAGCTGTTTTTT. This translates into CASSRGTSGSWTGELFF.

This clone was recorded only once. The chain carries TRBV20-1 and TRBJ2-2; 9 bases are a match to TRBD1. The junction had 5 bases not matched to a gene; V was cut back by 5 bases and J by 13 bases. Germline CDR1 is DFQATT and CDR2 is SNEGSKA (reference sequence). The CDR3 totals 11 residues. Here the CDR3 DNA reads TGCAGTGCTTCAACAGGGGGCGGGCTGTTTTTT. Amino acid sequence: CSASTGGGLFF.

This clone has more than one count but fewer than ten. This rearrangement joins TRBV5-1 to TRBJ2-5; 8 bases are a match to TRBD2. Germline CDR1 and CDR2: SGHRS and YFSETQ. With V trimmed by 4 bases and J by 1 base, 3 bases remained unmatched. This CDR3 spans 14 amino acids. The CDR3 reads CASSMTSAQETQYF. CDR3 DNA sequence: TGCGCCAGCAGCATGACTAGCGCCCAAGAGACCCAGTACTTC. Supplemented by reference TRBV5-1 and TRBJ2-5, the full variable domain reads KAGVTQTPRYLIKTRGQQVTLSCSPISGHRSVSWYQQTPGQGLQFLFEYFSETQRNKGNFPGRFSGRQFSNSRSEMNVSTLELGDSALYLCASSMTSAQETQYFGPGTRLLVL.

The J gene is TRBJ1-3, the V gene TRBV2; D ambiguous. Trimming cost V 9 bases and J 2 bases, with 11 bases left between them. The CDR3 sequence is 13 residues long. Germline-derived CDR1 and CDR2 are SNHLY and FYNNEI. For the CDR3, the DNA is TGTGCCAGGACCGCCGGGGCTGGAAACACCATATATTTT. Translated: CARTAGAGNTIYF.

This chain connects TRBV19 to TRBJ1-3; a possible D gene is TRBD1 (5 bases). The CDR3 sequence is 13 residues long. Trimming pared 11 bases from V and 4 bases from J, leaving 15 bases between. From germline, CDR1 is LNHDA and CDR2 SQIVND (reference sequence). The CDR3 protein is CASRDGGGNTIYF. CDR3 DNA sequence: TGTGCCTCGCGGGACGGTGGGGGAAACACCATATATTTT. The full variable domain, rest sourced from reference TRBV19 and TRBJ1-3, is DGGITQSPKYLFRKEGQNVTLSCEQNLNHDAMYWYRQDPGQGLRLIYYSQIVNDFQKGDIAEGYSVSREKKESFPLTVTSAQKNPTAFYLCASRDGGGNTIYFGEGSWLTVV.

This clone was observed a few times. The genes are TRBV30 and TRBJ1-1; TRBD1 agrees at 7 bases. Germline lookup yields CDR1 GTSNPN and CDR2 SVGIG (reference sequence). The CDR3 is made up of 13 amino acids. Losses at the gene ends were 6 bases for V and 0 bases for J; bases not matched to a gene: 4. CDR3 sequence reads: CACLGQLNTEAFF. Written as DNA, the CDR3 is TGTGCCTGCCTGGGACAGCTGAACACTGAAGCTTTCTTT.

The rearrangement links TRBV6-1 to TRBJ1-5, with 7 bases fitting TRBD1. V shed 0 bases, J shed 11 bases, and the junction held 7 bases outside the gene matches. This CDR3 contains 14 residues. The germline gives CDR1 MNHNS, CDR2 SASEGT. In nucleotides, the CDR3 is TGTGCCAGCAGTGAAGCGCTCAGGGGGTGGGCCCAGCATTTT. This translates into CASSEALRGWAQHF.

CDR3 protein: CASSPNKGGVYNEQFF. In DNA, the CDR3 is TGTGCCAGCAGCCCCAATAAAGGGGGGGTCTACAATGAGCAGTTCTTC. The J gene is TRBJ2-1, the V gene TRBV7-9, with a tentative D call TRBD2 (7 bases). The ends were cut back, 5 bases at V and 3 bases at J, with 17 bases in the middle. The CDR3 spans 16 residues. The germline gives CDR1 SEHNR, CDR2 FQNEAQ (reference sequence).

J is TRBJ2-7 and V is TRBV14, with unresolved D. Trimming left V 8 bases short and J 0 bases short, with 14 bases between. The CDR3 runs 14 residues. Germline V CDR1 and CDR2: SGHDN, FVKESK. The CDR3 spells CASPQSESSYEQYF. The CDR3 DNA is TGTGCCAGCCCGCAGTCGGAGAGCTCCTACGAGCAGTACTTC.

The chain is built from TRBV5-1 and TRBJ2-3; TRBD2 matches at 13 bases. The V and J ends lost 3 bases and 0 bases, in that order; junction bases with no gene match: 4. This CDR3 has 17 residues. CDR1 is SGHRS and CDR2 is YFSETQ in the germline V gene. CDR3 bases: TGCGCCAGCAGCTCCGGACTAGCGGGAGTTAGCACAGATACGCAGTATTTT. Encoded protein: CASSSGLAGVSTDTQYF.

This chain uses TRBV6-5 with TRBJ1-1, with a tentative D call TRBD1 (6 bases). Germline values: CDR1 MNHEY, CDR2 SVGAGI. The CDR3 runs to 15 residues. The V end lost 6 bases, the J end lost 1 base, and 15 bases lay between the germline ends. CDR3 sequence (DNA): TGTGCCAGCAGCACTCAGCCGACAGGGAACACTGAAGCTTTCTTT. Translating gives CASSTQPTGNTEAFF.

The rearrangement uses TRBV12-5 and TRBJ1-5; 7 nucleotides line up with TRBD1. This CDR3 spans 17 amino acids. Trimming took 7 bases from V and 4 from J; bases not matched to a gene: 16. Germline lookup yields CDR1 LGHNT and CDR2 FRNRAP. CDR3 amino acids: CASAEQGFSQLNQPQHF. Here the CDR3 DNA reads TGTGCTAGTGCCGAACAGGGGTTCAGTCAATTAAATCAGCCCCAGCATTTT.

This clone came up a few times. The chain couples TRBV12-1 to TRBJ2-4; TRBD1 is the table's D call, not checked against the DNA. TRBV12-1 is an annotated pseudogene. This CDR3 contains 17 residues. The CDR3 loop reads CASSFIPAGGPKNIQYF. The CDR3 DNA reads TGTGCCAGCAGCTTTATTCCGGCAGGGGGACCCAAAAACATTCAGTACTTC.

The chain couples TRBV30 to TRBJ2-7; 13 nucleotides agree with TRBD2. Looked up from germline, CDR1 is GTSNPN and CDR2 is SVGIG (reference sequence). V dropped 2 bases and J dropped 9; count of bases not matched to a gene: 16. The CDR3 spans 17 residues. In nucleotides, the CDR3 is TGTGCCTGGAGTCCCGGGACTAGCGGGATCTCTTTACCCGGGCAGTACTTC. Protein sequence: CAWSPGTSGISLPGQYF.

The chain couples TRBV19 to TRBJ2-7, with 9 nucleotides matching TRBD1. V lost 3 bases and J lost 2; bases outside the gene matches: 5. Germline V gives CDR1 LNHDA, CDR2 SQIVND (reference sequence). There are 15 residues in the CDR3. The CDR3 spells CASSIGTGQTYEQYF. CDR3 DNA: TGTGCCAGTAGTATCGGGACAGGGCAAACCTACGAGCAGTACTTC.

This sequence joins TRBV6-5 and TRBJ1-1; the D gene is possibly TRBD1 (6 bases). Germline V gives CDR1 MNHEY, CDR2 SVGAGI. The CDR3 sequence is 14 residues long. V lost 8 bases to trimming and J lost 0 bases, with 13 bases between them. The CDR3 bases are TGTGCCAGCCTTCGGACAGCTCTGAACACTGAAGCTTTCTTT. Translation: CASLRTALNTEAFF.

The gene calls are TRBV29-1 and TRBJ2-1, with 7 positions matching TRBD2. Germline V lookup: CDR1 SQVTM, CDR2 ANQGSEA. J gave up 7 bases and V 6 bases, and 15 bases lay outside the gene matches. The CDR3 loop spans 15 amino acids. CDR3 DNA: TGCAGCGTCCCACCCGGGGGAGGGCCTCCTAATGAGCAGTTCTTC. It encodes CSVPPGGGPPNEQFF.

The chain has TRBV7-2 and TRBJ1-3, with D possibly TRBD1 on 6 matching bases. Germline-derived CDR1 and CDR2 are SGHTA and FQGNSA. Trimming shortened V by 5 bases and J by 4 bases, and 15 bases separated the two germline ends. CDR3 size: 15 residues. This CDR3 reads CASSPPGVRGNTIYF. CDR3 DNA: TGTGCCAGCAGCCCGCCAGGGGTTCGGGGAAACACCATATATTTT.

V gene TRBV2 combines with J gene TRBJ2-7; D unclear. Germline CDR1 reads SNHLY; CDR2 reads FYNNEI. Trimming removed 0 bases at V and 0 bases at J, with 12 bases between. CDR3 size: 16 residues. The chain's CDR3 is CASSEARRRNSYEQYF. CDR3 DNA sequence: TGTGCCAGCAGTGAAGCGAGGCGGCGAAACTCCTACGAGCAGTACTTC.

This clone has only one observation. The chain combines TRBV27 with TRBJ2-1, with TRBD2 matching over 8 bases. Germline V gives CDR1 MNHEY, CDR2 SMNVEV (reference sequence). V shed 2 bases and J 4 bases; nucleotides not matched to a gene: 4. The CDR3 spans 15 residues. The CDR3 DNA reads TGTGCCAGCAGTTTAATTAGCGGGAATTACAATGAGCAGTTCTTC. Encoded protein: CASSLISGNYNEQFF.

This sequence joins TRBV19 and TRBJ1-3; unclear D gene. V was shortened by 6 bases and J by 0 bases, with 15 bases between the two germline ends. The CDR3 is made up of 16 amino acids. CDR1 and CDR2 from the germline V gene are LNHDA and SQIVND (reference sequence). The CDR3 nucleotides are TGTGCCAGTAGCAAACTCGGGGATGGCTCTGGAAACACCATATATTTT. It translates to CASSKLGDGSGNTIYF.

The chain carries TRBV3-1 (or the pseudogene TRBV3-2) and TRBJ1-1, with TRBD1 as a possible D gene (5 bases). The V and J ends lost 0 bases and 4 bases respectively, with 12 bases between them. Germline lookup yields CDR1 LGHDT and CDR2 YNNKEL (reference sequence). The CDR3 is made up of 15 amino acids. In DNA, the CDR3 is TGTGCCAGCAGCCAAGAGGGGCAGGGTCTCACTGAAGCTTTCTTT. This sequence encodes CASSQEGQGLTEAFF.

This clone was detected only once. The rearrangement uses TRBV7-2 and TRBJ2-1; TRBD2 agrees at 13 bases. The germline gives CDR1 SGHTA, CDR2 FQGNSA. Trimming cost V 4 bases and J 5 bases; bases outside gene matches: 11. The CDR3 length is 18 residues. The CDR3 protein is CASSYLPGLAGRDNEQFF. The DNA of the CDR3 is TGTGCCAGCAGCTACCTCCCGGGACTAGCGGGAAGGGACAATGAGCAGTTCTTC.

V and J are TRBV21-1 and TRBJ1-1; TRBD1 is the table's D call and was not checked against the DNA. TRBV21-1 is marked as a pseudogene. There are 12 residues in the CDR3. In DNA form, the CDR3 reads TGTGCCAGCAGCAAAGTCAGCACTGAAGCTTTCTTT. It yields the protein CASSKVSTEAFF.